These T cell receptor beta chains were read from a single sample in a study of blood T cell repertoires in COVID-19. Assay: immunoSEQ multiplex PCR; the TCRdb copy retains only in-frame clones and omits some. The sample records about 300,000 clones, around 82% being singletons. Source material: peripheral blood. The receptors come from a woman in her forties or fifties who had recovered from COVID-19. Both conserved end residues are trimmed from each CDR3. The order of the fields is J gene, V gene, CDR3 protein.

TRBJ2-2 TRBV9 ASTLGGGNTGELF
TRBJ2-5 TRBV7-9 ASSPRLAGGLGETQY
TRBJ2-7 TRBV18 ASSPRDRGQEQY
TRBJ2-3 TRBV9 ASSVGGSGSSTDTQY
TRBJ2-1 TRBV9 ASSVGRGLYNEQF
TRBJ1-6 TRBV12-3/TRBV12-4 ASSGQDNSPLH
TRBJ2-2 TRBV5-1 ASSPGTLFAGELF
TRBJ1-6 TRBV28 ASSLRGQRRSPLH
TRBJ2-7 TRBV6-1 ASSEASDRGDKQY
TRBJ1-2 TRBV13 ASSLGYGADNYGYT
TRBJ1-2 TRBV6-5 ASSYSMQGYYGYT
TRBJ1-1 TRBV6-6 ASSSPTTGETEAF
TRBJ2-7 TRBV28 ASRPQGSYEQY
TRBJ2-5 TRBV9 ASSGEIGLAGVQTAQY
TRBJ1-1 TRBV4-3 ASSQGLTGVRTEAF
TRBJ1-1 TRBV5-4 ASNIDSNTEAF
TRBJ1-1 TRBV27 ASSLRTGGTDTEAF
TRBJ2-1 TRBV15 ATSSPGRGSEYEQF
TRBJ1-1 TRBV29-1 SGGADRNTEAF
TRBJ1-3 TRBV28 ASSTGLLGNTIY
TRBJ1-2 TRBV18 ASSPGTGKGYGYT
TRBJ1-6 TRBV4-3 ASSPTYRGGGNSPLH
TRBJ1-2 TRBV25-1 ASSADRPQPYGYT
TRBJ2-1 TRBV6-5 ASIGGGTYNEQF
TRBJ2-1 TRBV27 ASSVALAGDLYEQF
TRBJ2-7 TRBV9 ASSAHGTSGKGQY
TRBJ1-4 TRBV5-1 ASSTDRGGGKLF
TRBJ2-5 TRBV27 ASSRGQETQY
TRBJ2-2 TRBV10-3 AISPRAGTGELF
TRBJ1-3 TRBV28 ASSFRGSGNTIY
TRBJ2-1 TRBV28 ASSAGTSDANEQF
TRBJ2-1 TRBV20-1 SARFGIEQF
TRBJ1-4 TRBV2 ASRGTGANEKLF
TRBJ2-3 TRBV20-1 SARVGDTQY
TRBJ1-2 TRBV27 ASSQGSSSNYGYT
TRBJ2-3 TRBV5-4 ASSSGQGSDTQY
TRBJ1-2 TRBV5-4 ASSLEPGQGLNYGYT
TRBJ1-2 TRBV28 ASRPPLGGMDYGYT
TRBJ1-5 TRBV6-2/TRBV6-3 ASSYFPRTGISQPQH
TRBJ1-1 TRBV7-3 ASSLDRDTEAF
TRBJ1-2 TRBV18 ASSPASIRQPNYGYT
TRBJ2-4 TRBV6-2/TRBV6-3 ASSYSSGGNIQY
TRBJ2-7 TRBV30 AWREQGWSSYEQY
TRBJ2-7 TRBV28 ASSFPMGEASYEQY
TRBJ2-1 TRBV6-5 ASSGAGQGRNEQF
TRBJ1-4 TRBV28 ASSSPRSGQGFEKLF
TRBJ1-5 TRBV2 ATGTGGDSNQPQH
TRBJ2-3 TRBV4-3 ASSQGEWEGRTDTQY
TRBJ1-2 TRBV9 ASSAGQGHYGYT
TRBJ2-7 TRBV18 ASSSVGQGRSYEQY